The T cell receptor (beta chain) described here comes from a study of vaccination effects on CD4 cells after COVID-19. Whole-study context: The vaccine given was either BNT162b2 or mRNA-1273, in two doses. At 16 days and at one week before vaccination, samples were given by two convalescent patients.

Data came from immunoSEQ multiplex PCR; TCRdb stores just in-frame clones and leaves some out. The sample lists approximately 70,000 clones; roughly 73% were seen once. Of note for this clone: Its antigen is currently unknown.

Sequencing was preceded by expansion of antigen-specific CD4+ T cells with viral peptide pools in the ViraFEST assay. At the end of about 10 days of culture, CD4+ T cells were isolated. PCR showed that the person got SARS-CoV-2 infection at some point between March and December 2020. This receptor was obtained from a human donor who had a prior SARS-CoV-2 infection. Sequenced here: CD4+ T cells from PBMCs cultured with HIV peptides, sampled before COVID-19 vaccination. Subset described: HIV-1 Nef peptide pool negative control/reference culture.

CDR3 amino acids: CASSLGVRGDEQFF. CDR3 in DNA: TGTGCCAGCAGCTTAGGGGTCAGGGGTGATGAGCAGTTCTTC. The chain employs TRBV7-9 and TRBJ2-1, with D perhaps TRBD1 (6 bases). CDR1 is SEHNR, CDR2 FQNEAQ, per germline (reference sequence). V dropped 1 base and J dropped 8 bases, with 12 bases sitting between them. The CDR3 is made up of 14 amino acids.